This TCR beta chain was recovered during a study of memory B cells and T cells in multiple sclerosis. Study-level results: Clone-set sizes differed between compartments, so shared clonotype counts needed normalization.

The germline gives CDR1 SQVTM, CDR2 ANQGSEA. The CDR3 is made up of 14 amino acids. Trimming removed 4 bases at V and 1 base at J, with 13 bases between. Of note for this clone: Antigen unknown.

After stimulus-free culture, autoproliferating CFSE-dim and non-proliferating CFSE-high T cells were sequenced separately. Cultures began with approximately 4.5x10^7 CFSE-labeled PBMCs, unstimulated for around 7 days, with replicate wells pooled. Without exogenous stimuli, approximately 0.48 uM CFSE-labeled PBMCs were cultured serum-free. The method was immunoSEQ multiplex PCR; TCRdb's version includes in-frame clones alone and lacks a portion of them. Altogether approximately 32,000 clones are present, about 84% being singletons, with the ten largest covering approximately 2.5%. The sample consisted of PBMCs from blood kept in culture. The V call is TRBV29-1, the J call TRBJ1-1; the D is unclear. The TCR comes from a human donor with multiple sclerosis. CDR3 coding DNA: TGCAGCGTTGTTGGAAACCCAGGGAACACTGAAGCTTTCTTT. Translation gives CSVVGNPGNTEAFF.